This TCR beta chain derives from a study of blood T cell repertoires in COVID-19. For the study at large: COVID-19 samples, acute and convalescent, were from the United States, Italy and Spain. PBMCs, B-cell-depleted T cells, or T cells provided the cDNA or gDNA that made up the material.

CDR1 is KGHDR and CDR2 is SFDVKD in the germline V gene. This CDR3 is built from 17 residues. The V gene lost 4 bases and the J gene lost 0 bases, with 17 bases spanning the gap. Authors' data handling: Reference gene primers were amplified, and this amplification served to estimate nucleated cell counts. Using immunoSEQ multiplex PCR, the repertoire was profiled, and TCRdb retains in-frame clones only, with some absent. The D gene and trimming were derived from the DNA, and the V and J assignments and clone size from that table. This sample has about 300,000 clones, with 80% to 90% found just once. The V call is TRBV24-1, the J call TRBJ2-5; D gene unclear. Sequenced material: peripheral blood. The clonotype was recovered from a woman aged 45-60 years with acute or convalescent COVID-19. The CDR3 region is CATSDPRERLYQETQYF. CDR3 coding DNA: TGTGCCACCAGTGACCCTCGAGAGAGACTGTACCAAGAGACCCAGTACTTC.